The 17 T cell receptor beta chains reported below all come from one sample, sequenced in a study of cytomegalovirus exposure and HLA in healthy donors. Here immunoSEQ multiplex PCR was the method, and the copy in TCRdb shows in-frame clones only, minus some. The sample has 150,000 to 200,000 clones, 75% to 90% seen once. Material for sequencing was PBMCs. Receptors were obtained from a young woman in good health and CMV-seronegative.

The J gene is TRBJ1-1, the V gene TRBV27; D is ambiguous. Germline assignment: CDR1 MNHEY and CDR2 SMNVEV (reference sequence). The CDR3 loop spans 12 amino acids. The ends were cut back, 0 bases at V and 8 bases at J, with 7 bases in the middle. CDR3 DNA: TGTGCCAGCAGTTTATCGGGAGGGGAAGCTTTCTTT. Its translation: CASSLSGGEAFF.

The CDR3 region has the DNA TGCAGCGTTGAAGTAGTACAGTCAGATACGCAGTATTTT. As protein: CSVEVVQSDTQYF. This rearrangement joins TRBV29-1 to TRBJ2-3; D is unclear. The CDR3 spans 13 residues. CDR1 and CDR2 (germline): SQVTM, ANQGSEA. V lost 1 base to trimming and J lost 4 bases, with 9 bases between them.

The chain recombines TRBV29-1 with TRBJ1-1, with 7 bases matching TRBD1. The CDR3 has 13 amino acids. CDR1 and CDR2 from the germline V gene are SQVTM and ANQGSEA. V was clipped by 3 bases and J by 6 bases; unmatched bases: 7. The DNA of the CDR3 is TGCAGCGTTGACCAGGGGGGTCTTGCTGAAGCTTTCTTT. Its protein product is CSVDQGGLAEAFF. Looking up the rest from reference TRBV29-1 and TRBJ1-1 gives the full variable domain: SAVISQKPSRDICQRGTSLTIQCQVDSQVTMMFWYRQQPGQSLTLIATANQGSEATYESGFVIDKFPISRPNLTFSTLTVSNMSPEDSSIYLCSVDQGGLAEAFFGQGTRLTVV.

The gene calls are TRBV5-1 and TRBJ2-1; TRBD1 agrees at 8 bases. This CDR3 has 18 amino acids. Germline CDR1 is SGHRS and CDR2 is YFSETQ. With V trimmed by 0 bases and J by 7 bases, 15 bases remained unmatched. The CDR3 reads CASSLADRIRDRRNEQFF. CDR3 nucleotides: TGCGCCAGCAGCTTGGCCGACCGGATCCGGGACAGGCGAAATGAGCAGTTCTTC.

The chain is built from TRBV6-6 and TRBJ2-1; TRBD2 matches 7 bases. In germline, CDR1 is MNHNY, CDR2 SVGAGI (reference sequence). This CDR3 is 15 amino acids long. The J segment lost 2 bases and the V segment lost 9 bases, leaving 10 bases of the junction unmatched. The CDR3 protein is CASKPRLAAYNEQFF. Written as DNA, the CDR3 is TGTGCCAGTAAACCCAGACTAGCCGCCTACAATGAGCAGTTCTTC.

The chain links TRBV7-8 to TRBJ1-2, with a weak D call TRBD1 (6 bases). Trimming cost V 2 bases and J 3 bases, with 16 bases left between them. The CDR3 is 16 amino acids. Germline V gives CDR1 SGHVS, CDR2 FQNEAQ. This CDR3 is CASSLSPDSSDYGYTF. DNA for the CDR3: TGTGCCAGCAGCTTATCCCCGGACAGCTCTGACTATGGCTACACCTTC.

To note about this clone: The sample carries other DNA sequences with the same CDR3. J is TRBJ2-3 and V is TRBV2, with D possibly matching TRBD2 (6 bases). The V end lost 4 bases, the J end lost 3 bases, and 8 bases lay between the germline ends. The CDR3 sequence is 13 residues long. Per the germline V gene, CDR1 is SNHLY and CDR2 is FYNNEI. The CDR3 sequence: CASSASGTDTQYF. CDR3 nucleotides: TGTGCCAGCAGTGCCAGCGGGACAGATACGCAGTATTTT. Full variable domain (rest looked up from reference TRBV2 and TRBJ2-3): EPEVTQTPSHQVTQMGQEVILRCVPISNHLYFYWYRQILGQKVEFLVSFYNNEISEKSEIFDDQFSVERPDGSNFTLKIRSTKLEDSAMYFCASSASGTDTQYFGPGTRLTVL.

The table lists this clone with a few counts. This rearrangement joins TRBV18 to TRBJ2-7; maybe TRBD2 (5 bases). CDR3 size: 18 residues. V gave up 3 bases and J gave up 0 bases, with 21 bases separating them. CDR1 is KGHSH, CDR2 LQKENI, per germline. The CDR3 sequence is CASSPTLRQGGHSYEQYF. The CDR3, as DNA: TGTGCCAGCTCACCTACTCTAAGACAAGGAGGCCACTCCTACGAGCAGTACTTC.

The rearrangement uses TRBV5-6 and TRBJ1-1, with TRBD1 matching over 7 bases. The CDR3 consists of 16 residues. After removal of 4 bases from V and 0 bases from J, the junction contained 9 bases not matched to a gene. Per the germline V gene, CDR1 is SGHDT and CDR2 is YYEEEE. In nucleotides, the CDR3 is TGTGCCAGCAGCGGGGACAGTGGATCTATGAACACTGAAGCTTTCTTT. Protein sequence: CASSGDSGSMNTEAFF.

J is TRBJ1-5 and V is TRBV2, with D hard to call. CDR3 length: 14 residues. V dropped 5 bases and J dropped 3 bases, with 11 bases sitting between them. Germline CDR1 SNHLY, CDR2 FYNNEI. This CDR3 reads CASSLLGSNQPQHF. The CDR3 DNA sequence: TGTGCCAGCAGTCTGTTGGGCTCCAATCAGCCCCAGCATTTT.

V gene TRBV6-5 combines with J gene TRBJ1-1; no clear D. Germline lookup yields CDR1 MNHEY and CDR2 SVGAGI. The V gene lost 5 bases and the J gene lost 0 bases, with 7 bases spanning the gap. The CDR3 length is 13 residues. CDR3 in DNA: TGTGCCAGCAGTCCCCAGGTGAACACTGAAGCTTTCTTT. It translates to CASSPQVNTEAFF.

The CDR3 DNA follows: TGTGCCAGCAGCTTAGCTGGGGGACTCTTCGTCTACGAGCAGTACTTC. Translation: CASSLAGGLFVYEQYF. The chain links TRBV11-1 to TRBJ2-7; D may be TRBD2 (6 bases). CDR1 is SGHAT and CDR2 is FQDESV in the germline V gene (reference sequence). The CDR3 has 16 amino acids. With 0 bases removed from V and 3 bases from J, the gap between germline ends came to 15 bases.

The rearrangement uses TRBV29-1 and TRBJ1-1; TRBD1 aligns across 8 bases. J was trimmed by 5 bases and V by 3 bases; bases with no gene match: 14. This CDR3 contains 16 residues. CDR1 SQVTM and CDR2 ANQGSEA come from the germline V gene. The CDR3, as DNA: TGCAGCGTTGAGCTTTTGGTTATGACAGGGGTGACTGAAGCTTTCTTT. Translating gives CSVELLVMTGVTEAFF.

The CDR3 DNA is TGTGCCAGCAGCGCGAGACCGGCGGTAAGGGAGGCCGGGGAGCTGTTTTTT. This translates into CASSARPAVREAGELFF. This sequence joins TRBV9 and TRBJ2-2; D may be TRBD2 (6 bases). The CDR3 has 17 residues. Germline V gene lookup returns CDR1 SGDLS and CDR2 YYNGEE. V was trimmed by 3 bases and J by 6 bases, leaving 21 bases between them.

The rearrangement uses TRBV7-9 and TRBJ2-7; TRBD1 agrees at 7 bases. The length of the CDR3 is 18 residues. V lost 5 bases to trimming and J lost 2 bases; unmatched junction nucleotides: 18. Looked up from germline, CDR1 is SEHNR and CDR2 is FQNEAQ (reference sequence). CDR3 in amino acids: CASSPNGALGQSAYEQYF. CDR3 nucleotides: TGTGCCAGCAGCCCAAATGGGGCCCTGGGACAGTCAGCCTACGAGCAGTACTTC.

This clone has just one count. This chain uses TRBV6-5 with TRBJ1-1; no clear D. Per germline, CDR1 MNHEY and CDR2 SVGAGI. Trimming took off 5 bases at V and 5 bases at J, with 18 bases between the two ends. The CDR3 consists of 15 residues. CDR3 in DNA: TGTGCCAGCAGTCCCTTTTCGGGAGGGAGGACTGAAGCTTTCTTT. The encoded protein is CASSPFSGGRTEAFF.

The CDR3 nucleotides are TGCGCCAGCAGCCAAGATATTGGAGCGGGAGGGGGTTCCTACGAGCAGTACTTC. This sequence encodes CASSQDIGAGGGSYEQYF. V gene TRBV4-3 combines with J gene TRBJ2-7; 10 nucleotides match TRBD2. The germline V gene encodes CDR1 LGHNA and CDR2 YSLEER. The trim removed 0 bases at V and 1 base at J, leaving 9 bases unmatched. The CDR3 runs to 18 residues.